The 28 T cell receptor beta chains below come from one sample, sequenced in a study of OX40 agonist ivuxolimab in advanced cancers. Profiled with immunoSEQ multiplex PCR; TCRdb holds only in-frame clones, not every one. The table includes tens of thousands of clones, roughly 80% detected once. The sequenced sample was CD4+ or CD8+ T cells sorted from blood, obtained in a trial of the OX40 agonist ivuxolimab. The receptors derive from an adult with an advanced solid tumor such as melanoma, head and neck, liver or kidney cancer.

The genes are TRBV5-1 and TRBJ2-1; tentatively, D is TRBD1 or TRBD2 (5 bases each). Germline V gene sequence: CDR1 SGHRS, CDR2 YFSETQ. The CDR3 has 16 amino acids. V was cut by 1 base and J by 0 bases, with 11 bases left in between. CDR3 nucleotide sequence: TGCGCCAGCAGCTTGTTGGCAGGGAGCTCCTACAATGAGCAGTTCTTC. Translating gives CASSLLAGSSYNEQFF.

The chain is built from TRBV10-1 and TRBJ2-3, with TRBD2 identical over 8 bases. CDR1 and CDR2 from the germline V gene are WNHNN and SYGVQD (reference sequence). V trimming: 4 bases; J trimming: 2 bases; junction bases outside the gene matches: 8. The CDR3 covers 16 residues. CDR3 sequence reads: CASSGPGGGDTDTQYF. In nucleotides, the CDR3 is TGCGCCAGCAGTGGCCCGGGAGGGGGGGACACAGATACGCAGTATTTT.

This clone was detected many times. The CDR3 coding sequence is TGCGCCAGCAGCGCGGATCGGGGTACTGAAGCTTTCTTT. It translates to CASSADRGTEAFF. The chain links TRBV5-1 to TRBJ1-1; no reliable D call. The CDR3 length is 13 residues. Per the germline V gene, CDR1 is SGHRS and CDR2 is YFSETQ. Trimming left V 4 bases short and J 5 bases short, with 12 bases between.

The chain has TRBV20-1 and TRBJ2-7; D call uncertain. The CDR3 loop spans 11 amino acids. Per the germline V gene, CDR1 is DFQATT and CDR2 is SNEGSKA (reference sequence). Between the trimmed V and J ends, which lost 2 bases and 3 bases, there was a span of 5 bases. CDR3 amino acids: CSARPDYEQYF. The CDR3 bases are TGCAGTGCTAGACCGGACTACGAGCAGTACTTC.

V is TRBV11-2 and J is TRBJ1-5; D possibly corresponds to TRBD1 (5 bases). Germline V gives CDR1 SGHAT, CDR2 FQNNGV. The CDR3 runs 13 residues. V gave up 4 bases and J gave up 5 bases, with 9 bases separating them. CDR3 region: CASSSDIYQPQHF. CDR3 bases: TGTGCCAGCAGCTCGGACATATATCAGCCCCAGCATTTT.

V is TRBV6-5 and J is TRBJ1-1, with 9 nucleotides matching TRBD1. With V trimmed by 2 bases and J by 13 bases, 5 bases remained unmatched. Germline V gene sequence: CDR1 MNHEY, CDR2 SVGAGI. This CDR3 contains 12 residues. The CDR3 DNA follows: TGTGCCAGCAGTTACGGACAGGGGAAGCTTTTCTTT. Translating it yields CASSYGQGKLFF.

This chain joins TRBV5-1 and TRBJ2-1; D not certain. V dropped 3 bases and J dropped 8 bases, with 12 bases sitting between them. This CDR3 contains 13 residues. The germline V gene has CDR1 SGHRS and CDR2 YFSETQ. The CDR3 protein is CASSSVFLDEQFF. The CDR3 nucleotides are TGCGCCAGCAGCTCAGTATTTTTAGATGAGCAGTTCTTC.

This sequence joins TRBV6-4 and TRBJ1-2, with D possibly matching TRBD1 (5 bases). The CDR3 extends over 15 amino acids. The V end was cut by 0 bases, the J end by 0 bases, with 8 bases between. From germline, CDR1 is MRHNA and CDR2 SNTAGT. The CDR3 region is CASSDSGTPNYGYTF. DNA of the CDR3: TGTGCCAGCAGTGACTCGGGGACCCCTAACTATGGCTACACCTTC.

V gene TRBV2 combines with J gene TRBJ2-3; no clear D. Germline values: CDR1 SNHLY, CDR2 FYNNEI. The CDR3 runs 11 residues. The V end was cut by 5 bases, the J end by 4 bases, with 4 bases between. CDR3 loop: CASSMSDTQYF. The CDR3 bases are TGTGCCAGCAGTATGTCAGATACGCAGTATTTT. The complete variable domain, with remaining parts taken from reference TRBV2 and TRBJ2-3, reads EPEVTQTPSHQVTQMGQEVILRCVPISNHLYFYWYRQILGQKVEFLVSFYNNEISEKSEIFDDQFSVERPDGSNFTLKIRSTKLEDSAMYFCASSMSDTQYFGPGTRLTVL.

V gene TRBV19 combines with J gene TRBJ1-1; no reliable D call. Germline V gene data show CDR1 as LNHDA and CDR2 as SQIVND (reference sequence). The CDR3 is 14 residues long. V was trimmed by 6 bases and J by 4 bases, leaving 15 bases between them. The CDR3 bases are TGTGCCAGTAGGGTGGAGGGCGGTGGCACTGAAGCTTTCTTT. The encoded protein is CASRVEGGGTEAFF.

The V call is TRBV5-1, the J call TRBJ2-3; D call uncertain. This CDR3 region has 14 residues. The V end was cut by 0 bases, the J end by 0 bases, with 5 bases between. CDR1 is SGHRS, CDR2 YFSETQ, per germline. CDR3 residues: CASSLAASTDTQYF. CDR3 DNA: TGCGCCAGCAGCTTGGCAGCTAGCACAGATACGCAGTATTTT.

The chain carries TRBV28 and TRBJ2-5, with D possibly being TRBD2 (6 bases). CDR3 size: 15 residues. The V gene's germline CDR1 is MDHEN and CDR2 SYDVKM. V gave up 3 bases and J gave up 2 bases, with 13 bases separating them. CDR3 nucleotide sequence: TGTGCCAGCAGTTTTCCTAGGAGGGGACAAGAGACCCAGTACTTC. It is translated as CASSFPRRGQETQYF.

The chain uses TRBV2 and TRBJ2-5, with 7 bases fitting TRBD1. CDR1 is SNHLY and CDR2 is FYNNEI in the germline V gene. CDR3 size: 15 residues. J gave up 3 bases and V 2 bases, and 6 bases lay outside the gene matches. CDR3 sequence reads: CASSELSGTEETQYF. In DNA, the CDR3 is TGTGCCAGCAGTGAATTGTCCGGGACAGAAGAGACCCAGTACTTC.

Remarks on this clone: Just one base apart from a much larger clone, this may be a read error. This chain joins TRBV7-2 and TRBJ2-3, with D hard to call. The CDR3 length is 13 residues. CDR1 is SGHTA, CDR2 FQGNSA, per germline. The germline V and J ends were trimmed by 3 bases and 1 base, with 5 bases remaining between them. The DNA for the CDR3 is TGTGCCAGCAGCTTCCTGGGCACAGATACGCAGTATTTT. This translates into CASSFLGTDTQYF.

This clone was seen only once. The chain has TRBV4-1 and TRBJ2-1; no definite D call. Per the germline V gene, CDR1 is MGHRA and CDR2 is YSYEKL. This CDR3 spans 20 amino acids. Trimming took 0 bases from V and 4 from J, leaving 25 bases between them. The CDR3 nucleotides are TGCGCCAGCAGCCAAGAACGCCGTTTTAATGAGCCGGCTGAGTACAATGAGCAGTTCTTC. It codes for CASSQERRFNEPAEYNEQFF.

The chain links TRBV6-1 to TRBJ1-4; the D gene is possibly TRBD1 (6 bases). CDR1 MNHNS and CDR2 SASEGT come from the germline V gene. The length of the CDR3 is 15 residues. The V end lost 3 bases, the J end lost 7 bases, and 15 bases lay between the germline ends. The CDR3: CASSDRGGGGEKLFF. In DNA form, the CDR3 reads TGTGCCAGCAGTGACAGGGGAGGGGGTGGTGAAAAACTGTTTTTT.

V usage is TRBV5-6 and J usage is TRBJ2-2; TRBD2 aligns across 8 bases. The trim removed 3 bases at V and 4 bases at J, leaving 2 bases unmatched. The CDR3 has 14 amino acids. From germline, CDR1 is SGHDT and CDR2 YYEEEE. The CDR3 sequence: CASSSAGGTGELFF. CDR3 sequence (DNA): TGTGCCAGCAGCTCCGCGGGGGGCACCGGGGAGCTGTTTTTT.

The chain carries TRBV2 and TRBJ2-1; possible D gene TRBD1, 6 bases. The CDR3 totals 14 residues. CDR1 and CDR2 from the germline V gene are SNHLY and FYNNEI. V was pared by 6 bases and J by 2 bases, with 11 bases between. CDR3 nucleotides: TGTGCCAGCAGCTCGGGACAACCCTACAATGAGCAGTTCTTC. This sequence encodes CASSSGQPYNEQFF.

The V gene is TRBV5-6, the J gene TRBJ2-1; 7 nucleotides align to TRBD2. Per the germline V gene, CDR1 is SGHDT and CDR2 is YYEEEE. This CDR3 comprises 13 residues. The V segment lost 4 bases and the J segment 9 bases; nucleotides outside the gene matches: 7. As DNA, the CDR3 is TGTGCCAGCAGCGGACCCACGGGGGGTGAGCAGTTCTTC. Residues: CASSGPTGGEQFF.

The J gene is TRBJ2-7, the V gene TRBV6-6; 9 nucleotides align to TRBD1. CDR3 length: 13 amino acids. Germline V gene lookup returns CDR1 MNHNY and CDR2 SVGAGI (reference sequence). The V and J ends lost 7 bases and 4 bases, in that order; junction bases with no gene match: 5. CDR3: CASTRQGGYEQYF. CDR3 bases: TGTGCCAGCACCAGACAGGGGGGATACGAGCAGTACTTC.

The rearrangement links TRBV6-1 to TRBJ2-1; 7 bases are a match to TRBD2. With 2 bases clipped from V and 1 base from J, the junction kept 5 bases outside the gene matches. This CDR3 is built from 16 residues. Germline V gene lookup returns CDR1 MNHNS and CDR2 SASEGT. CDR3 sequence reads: CASSEYSGGSYNEQFF. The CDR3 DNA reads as TGTGCCAGCAGTGAATATTCGGGAGGTTCCTACAATGAGCAGTTCTTC.

This chain's CDR3 is CASSDRPRDRFNGYTF. In nucleotides, the CDR3 is TGTGCCAGCAGTGATCGGCCTCGGGACAGGTTTAACGGCTACACCTTC. The chain employs TRBV6-4 and TRBJ1-2; 8 nucleotides line up with TRBD1. V was pared by 3 bases and J by 8 bases, with 14 bases of the junction left unmatched. Germline V gene lookup returns CDR1 MRHNA and CDR2 SNTAGT. The CDR3 runs to 16 residues.

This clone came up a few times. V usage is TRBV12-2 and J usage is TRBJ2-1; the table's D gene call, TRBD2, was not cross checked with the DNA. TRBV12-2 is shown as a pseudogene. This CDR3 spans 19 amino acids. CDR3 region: CASRLKGGLAGPSYNEQFF. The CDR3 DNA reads TGTGCAAGTCGCCTCAAGGGGGGGCTAGCGGGTCCCTCCTACAATGAGCAGTTCTTC.

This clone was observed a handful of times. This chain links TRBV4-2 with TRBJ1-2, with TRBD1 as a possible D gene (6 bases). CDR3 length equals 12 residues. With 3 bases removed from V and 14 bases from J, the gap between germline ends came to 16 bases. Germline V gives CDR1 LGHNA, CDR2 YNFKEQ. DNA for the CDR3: TGTGCCAGCAGCCATTTCGGGGGGGCTTGGACCTTC. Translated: CASSHFGGAWTF.

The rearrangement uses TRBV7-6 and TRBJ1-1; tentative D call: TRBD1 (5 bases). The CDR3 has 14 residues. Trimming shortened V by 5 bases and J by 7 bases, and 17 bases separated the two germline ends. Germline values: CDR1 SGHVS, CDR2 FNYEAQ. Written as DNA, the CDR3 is TGTGCCAGCAGCCCTACGACAGCAGTGGGTGAAGCTTTCTTT. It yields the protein CASSPTTAVGEAFF.

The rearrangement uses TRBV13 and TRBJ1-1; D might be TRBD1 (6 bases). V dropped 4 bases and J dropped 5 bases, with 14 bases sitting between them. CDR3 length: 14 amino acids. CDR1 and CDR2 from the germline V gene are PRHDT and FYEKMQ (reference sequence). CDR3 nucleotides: TGTGCCAGCAGCTCTGGACAGTTCGGGACTGAAGCTTTCTTT. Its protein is CASSSGQFGTEAFF.

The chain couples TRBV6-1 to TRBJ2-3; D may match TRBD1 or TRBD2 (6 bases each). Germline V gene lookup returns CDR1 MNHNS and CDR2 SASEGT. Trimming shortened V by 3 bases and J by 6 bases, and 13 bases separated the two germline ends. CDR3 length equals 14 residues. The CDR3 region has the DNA TGTGCCAGCAGTGACTCGGGGGCAGGGGATACGCAGTATTTT. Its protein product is CASSDSGAGDTQYF.

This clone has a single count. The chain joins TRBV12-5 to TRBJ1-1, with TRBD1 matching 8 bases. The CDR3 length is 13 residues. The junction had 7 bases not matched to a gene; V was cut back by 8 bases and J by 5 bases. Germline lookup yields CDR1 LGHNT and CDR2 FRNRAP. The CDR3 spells CASLQGEGTEAFF. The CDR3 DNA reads TGTGCTAGTCTACAGGGGGAAGGGACTGAAGCTTTCTTT. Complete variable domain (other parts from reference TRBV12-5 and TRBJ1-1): DARVTQTPRHKVTEMGQEVTMRCQPILGHNTVFWYRQTMMQGLELLAYFRNRAPLDDSGMPKDRFSAEMPDATLATLKIQPSEPRDSAVYFCASLQGEGTEAFFGQGTRLTVV.